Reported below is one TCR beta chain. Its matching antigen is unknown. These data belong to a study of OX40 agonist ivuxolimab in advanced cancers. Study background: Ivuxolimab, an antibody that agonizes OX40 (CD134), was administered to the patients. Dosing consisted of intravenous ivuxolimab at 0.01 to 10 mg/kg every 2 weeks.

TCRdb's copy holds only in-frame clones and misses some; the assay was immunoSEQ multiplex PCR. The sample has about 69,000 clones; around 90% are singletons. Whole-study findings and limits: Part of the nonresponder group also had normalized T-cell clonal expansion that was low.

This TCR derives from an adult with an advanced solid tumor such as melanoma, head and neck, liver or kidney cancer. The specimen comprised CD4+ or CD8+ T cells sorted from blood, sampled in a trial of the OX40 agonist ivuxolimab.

This chain's CDR3 is CASSLVRGAGELFF. The CDR3, as DNA: TGCGCCAGCAGCTTGGTACGGGGTGCCGGGGAGCTGTTTTTT. J is TRBJ2-2 and V is TRBV5-1; tentatively, D is TRBD2 (5 bases). The CDR3 length is 14 residues. Deletions cut 0 bases from V and 6 bases from J, with 9 bases between. Germline V gene data show CDR1 as SGHRS and CDR2 as YFSETQ.